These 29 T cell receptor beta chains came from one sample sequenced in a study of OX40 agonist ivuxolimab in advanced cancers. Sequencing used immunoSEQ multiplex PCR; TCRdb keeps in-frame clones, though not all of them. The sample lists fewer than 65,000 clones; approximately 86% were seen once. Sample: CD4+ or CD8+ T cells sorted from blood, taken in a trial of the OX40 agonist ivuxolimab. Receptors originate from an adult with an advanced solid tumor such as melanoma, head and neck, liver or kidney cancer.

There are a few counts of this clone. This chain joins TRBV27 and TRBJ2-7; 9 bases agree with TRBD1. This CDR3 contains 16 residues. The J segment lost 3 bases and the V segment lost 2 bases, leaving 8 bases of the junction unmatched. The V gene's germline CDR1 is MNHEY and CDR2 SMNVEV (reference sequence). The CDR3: CASSLLGQGKGYEQYF. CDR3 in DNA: TGTGCCAGCAGTTTACTTGGACAGGGGAAAGGCTACGAGCAGTACTTC.

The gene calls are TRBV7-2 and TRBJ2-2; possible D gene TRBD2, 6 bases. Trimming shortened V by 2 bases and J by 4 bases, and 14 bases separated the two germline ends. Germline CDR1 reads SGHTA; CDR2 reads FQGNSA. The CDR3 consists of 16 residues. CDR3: CASSLIAGRVTGELFF. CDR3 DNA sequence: TGTGCCAGCAGCTTAATTGCGGGGCGAGTCACCGGGGAGCTGTTTTTT. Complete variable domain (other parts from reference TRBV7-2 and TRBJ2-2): GAGVSQSPSNKVTEKGKDVELRCDPISGHTALYWYRQSLGQGLEFLIYFQGNSAPDKSGLPSDRFSAERTGGSVSTLTIQRTQQEDSAVYLCASSLIAGRVTGELFFGEGSRLTVL.

CDR3 loop: CASSSQGTTGGNQPQHF. CDR3 nucleotide sequence: TGTGCCAGTAGTTCCCAGGGCACGACAGGTGGCAATCAGCCCCAGCATTTT. The chain carries TRBV19 and TRBJ1-5; weak D call: TRBD1 (6 bases). The CDR3 spans 17 residues. From germline, CDR1 is LNHDA and CDR2 SQIVND (reference sequence). Trimming took 5 bases from V and 2 from J, leaving 19 bases between them.

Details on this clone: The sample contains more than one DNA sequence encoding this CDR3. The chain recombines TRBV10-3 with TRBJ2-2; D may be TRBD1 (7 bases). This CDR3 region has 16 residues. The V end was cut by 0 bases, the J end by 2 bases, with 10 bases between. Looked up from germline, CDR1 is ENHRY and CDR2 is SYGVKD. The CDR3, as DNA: TGTGCCATCAGTGAGTCCAGGGGGGCCAACACCGGGGAGCTGTTTTTT. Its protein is CAISESRGANTGELFF.

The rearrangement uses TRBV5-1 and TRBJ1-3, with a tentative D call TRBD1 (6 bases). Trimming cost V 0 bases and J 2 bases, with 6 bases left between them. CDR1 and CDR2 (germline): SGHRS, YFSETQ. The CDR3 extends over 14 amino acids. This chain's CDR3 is CASSLDRAGNTIYF. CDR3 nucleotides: TGCGCCAGCAGCTTGGACAGGGCTGGAAACACCATATATTTT.

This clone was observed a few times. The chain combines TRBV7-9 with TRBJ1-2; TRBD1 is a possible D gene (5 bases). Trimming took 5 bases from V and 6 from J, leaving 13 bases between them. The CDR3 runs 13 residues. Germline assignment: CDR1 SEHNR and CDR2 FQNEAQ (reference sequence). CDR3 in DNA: TGTGCCAGCAGCGCCGGGACGGTAGATGGCTACACCTTC. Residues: CASSAGTVDGYTF.

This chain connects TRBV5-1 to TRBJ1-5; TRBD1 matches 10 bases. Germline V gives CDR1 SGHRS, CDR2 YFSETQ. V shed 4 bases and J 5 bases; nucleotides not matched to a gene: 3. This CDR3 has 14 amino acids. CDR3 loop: CASSTGTGDQPQHF. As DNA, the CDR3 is TGCGCCAGCAGCACCGGGACAGGGGATCAGCCCCAGCATTTT.

The CDR3 reads CASSVTDQETQYF. CDR3 bases: TGTGCCAGCAGTGTGACAGATCAAGAGACCCAGTACTTC. This chain uses TRBV6-1 with TRBJ2-5; D may be TRBD1 (5 bases). The CDR3 runs 13 residues. In germline, CDR1 is MNHNS, CDR2 SASEGT. V was trimmed by 4 bases and J by 2 bases, leaving 8 bases between them.

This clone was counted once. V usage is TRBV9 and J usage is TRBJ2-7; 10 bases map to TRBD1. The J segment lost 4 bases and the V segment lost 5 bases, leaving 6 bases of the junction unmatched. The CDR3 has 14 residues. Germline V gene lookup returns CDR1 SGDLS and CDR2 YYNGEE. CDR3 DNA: TGTGCCAGCAGGTCCCCGGGACAGGGGTACGAGCAGTACTTC. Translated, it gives CASRSPGQGYEQYF.

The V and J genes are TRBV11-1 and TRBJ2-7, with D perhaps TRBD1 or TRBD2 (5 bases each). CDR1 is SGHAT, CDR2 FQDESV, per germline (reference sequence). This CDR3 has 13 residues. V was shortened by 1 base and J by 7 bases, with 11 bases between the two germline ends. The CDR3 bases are TGTGCCAGCAGCTTAGACGGGGCTGGGGAGCAGTACTTC. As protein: CASSLDGAGEQYF.

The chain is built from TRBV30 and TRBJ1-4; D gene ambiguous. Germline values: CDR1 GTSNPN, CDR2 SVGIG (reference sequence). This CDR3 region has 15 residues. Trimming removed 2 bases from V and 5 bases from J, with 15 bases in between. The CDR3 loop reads CAWSLAATLNEKLFF. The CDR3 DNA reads TGTGCCTGGAGTTTGGCAGCCACCTTGAATGAAAAACTGTTTTTT.

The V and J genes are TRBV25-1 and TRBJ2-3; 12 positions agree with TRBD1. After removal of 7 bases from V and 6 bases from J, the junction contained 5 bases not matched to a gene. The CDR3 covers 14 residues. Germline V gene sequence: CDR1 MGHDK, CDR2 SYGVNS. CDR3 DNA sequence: TGTGCCAGCACGGGACAGGGGGCATTGGATACGCAGTATTTT. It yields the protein CASTGQGALDTQYF.

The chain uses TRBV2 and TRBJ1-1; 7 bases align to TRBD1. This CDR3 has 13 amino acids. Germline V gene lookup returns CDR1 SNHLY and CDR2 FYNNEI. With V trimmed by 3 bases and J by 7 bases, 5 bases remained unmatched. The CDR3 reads CASSDRGGSEAFF. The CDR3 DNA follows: TGTGCCAGCAGTGACAGGGGGGGGAGTGAAGCTTTCTTT.

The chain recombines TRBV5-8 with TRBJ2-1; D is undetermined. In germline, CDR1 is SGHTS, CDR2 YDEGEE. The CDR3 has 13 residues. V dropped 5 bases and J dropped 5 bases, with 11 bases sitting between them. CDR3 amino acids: CASRGRVDNEQFF. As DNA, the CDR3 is TGTGCCAGCAGGGGAAGGGTGGACAATGAGCAGTTCTTC.

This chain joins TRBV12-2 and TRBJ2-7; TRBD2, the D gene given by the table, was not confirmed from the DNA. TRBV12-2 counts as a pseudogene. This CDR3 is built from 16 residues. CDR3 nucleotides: TGTGCAAGTCGCTTACCGTCAGGACTAGTGAGCCACGAGCAGTACTTC. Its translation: CASRLPSGLVSHEQYF.

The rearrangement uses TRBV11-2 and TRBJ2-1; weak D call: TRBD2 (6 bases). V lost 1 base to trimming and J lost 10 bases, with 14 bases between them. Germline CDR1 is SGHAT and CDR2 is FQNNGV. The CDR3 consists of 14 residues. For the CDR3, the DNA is TGTGCCAGCAGCTTAGCCCAATCCCTAGCGGAGCAGTTCTTC. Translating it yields CASSLAQSLAEQFF.

The CDR3 region is CASSLDPGGGSEAFF. CDR3 sequence (DNA): TGTGCCAGCAGCTTAGATCCGGGGGGAGGGTCTGAAGCTTTCTTT. The chain is built from TRBV11-3 and TRBJ1-1; TRBD1 is a possible D gene (5 bases). The germline V gene encodes CDR1 SGHNT and CDR2 YENEEA. CDR3 length: 15 amino acids. Trimming left V 0 bases short and J 6 bases short, with 14 bases between.

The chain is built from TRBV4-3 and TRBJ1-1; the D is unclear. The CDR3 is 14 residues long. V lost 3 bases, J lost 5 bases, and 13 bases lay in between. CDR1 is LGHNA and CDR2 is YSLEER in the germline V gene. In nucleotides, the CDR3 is TGCGCCAGCAGCCAGGCCAAAGGGTTTACTGAAGCTTTCTTT. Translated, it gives CASSQAKGFTEAFF.

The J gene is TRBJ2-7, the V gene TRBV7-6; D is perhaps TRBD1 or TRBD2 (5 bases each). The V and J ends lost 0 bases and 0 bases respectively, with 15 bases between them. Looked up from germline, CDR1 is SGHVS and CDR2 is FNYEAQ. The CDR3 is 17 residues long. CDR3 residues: CASSLAVAAGSSYEQYF. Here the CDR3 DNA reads TGTGCCAGCAGCTTAGCGGTCGCCGCAGGGAGCTCCTACGAGCAGTACTTC.

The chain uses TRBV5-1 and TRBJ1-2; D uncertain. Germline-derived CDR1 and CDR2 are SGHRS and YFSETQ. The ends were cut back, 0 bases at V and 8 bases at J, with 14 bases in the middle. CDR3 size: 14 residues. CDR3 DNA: TGCGCCAGCAGCTTGGGGCCTCCGGCGTTGGGCTACACCTTC. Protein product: CASSLGPPALGYTF.

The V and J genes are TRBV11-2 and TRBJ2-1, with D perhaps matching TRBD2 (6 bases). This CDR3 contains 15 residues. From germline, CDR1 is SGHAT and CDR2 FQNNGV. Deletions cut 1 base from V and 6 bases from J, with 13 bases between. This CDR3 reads CASSLVGQGGNEQFF. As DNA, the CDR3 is TGTGCCAGCAGCTTAGTTGGGCAGGGAGGCAATGAGCAGTTCTTC.

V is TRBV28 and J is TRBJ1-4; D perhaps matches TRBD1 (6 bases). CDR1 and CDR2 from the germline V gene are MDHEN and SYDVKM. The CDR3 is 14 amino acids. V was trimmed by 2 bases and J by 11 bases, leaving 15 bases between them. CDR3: CASSLGGAYSKLFF. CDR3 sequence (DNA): TGTGCCAGCAGTTTAGGGGGCGCGTACTCCAAACTGTTTTTT.

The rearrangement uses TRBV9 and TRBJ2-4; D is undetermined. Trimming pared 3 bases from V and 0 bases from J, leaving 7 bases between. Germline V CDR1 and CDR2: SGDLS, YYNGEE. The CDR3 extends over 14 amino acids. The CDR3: CASSGPGAKNIQYF. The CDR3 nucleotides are TGTGCCAGCAGCGGGCCGGGAGCCAAAAACATTCAGTACTTC.

The CDR3 reads CASSLGIQINTGELFF. The CDR3 DNA follows: TGTGCCAGCAGCTTAGGTATCCAGATAAACACCGGGGAGCTGTTTTTT. The J gene is TRBJ2-2, the V gene TRBV11-2; D is unresolved. CDR3 length equals 16 residues. Trimming stripped 1 base from V and 2 bases from J, with 11 bases between. Looked up from germline, CDR1 is SGHAT and CDR2 is FQNNGV.

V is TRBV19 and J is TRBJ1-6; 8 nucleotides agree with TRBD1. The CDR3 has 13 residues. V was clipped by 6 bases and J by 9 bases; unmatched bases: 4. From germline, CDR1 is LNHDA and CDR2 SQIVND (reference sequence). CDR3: CASRGQGRSPLHF. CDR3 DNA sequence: TGTGCCAGTAGAGGACAGGGACGTTCACCCCTCCACTTT.

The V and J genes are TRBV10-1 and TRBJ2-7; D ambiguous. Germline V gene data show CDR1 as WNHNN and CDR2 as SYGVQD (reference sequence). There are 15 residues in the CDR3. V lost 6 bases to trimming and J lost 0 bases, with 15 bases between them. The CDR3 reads CASSEGPMSSYEQYF. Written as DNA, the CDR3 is TGCGCCAGCAGCGAAGGACCGATGAGCTCCTACGAGCAGTACTTC.

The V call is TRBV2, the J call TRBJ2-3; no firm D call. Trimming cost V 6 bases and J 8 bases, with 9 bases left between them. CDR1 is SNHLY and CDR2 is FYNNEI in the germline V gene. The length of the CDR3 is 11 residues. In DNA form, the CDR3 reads TGTGCCAGCAGGCGGTTGGTTACGCAGTATTTT. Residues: CASRRLVTQYF.

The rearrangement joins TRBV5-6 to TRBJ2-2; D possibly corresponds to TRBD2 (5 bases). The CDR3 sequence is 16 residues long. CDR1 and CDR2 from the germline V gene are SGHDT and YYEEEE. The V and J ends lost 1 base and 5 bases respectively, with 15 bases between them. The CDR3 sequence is CASSLISSGLTGELFF. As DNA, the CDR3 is TGTGCCAGCAGCTTGATATCCAGCGGATTAACCGGGGAGCTGTTTTTT.

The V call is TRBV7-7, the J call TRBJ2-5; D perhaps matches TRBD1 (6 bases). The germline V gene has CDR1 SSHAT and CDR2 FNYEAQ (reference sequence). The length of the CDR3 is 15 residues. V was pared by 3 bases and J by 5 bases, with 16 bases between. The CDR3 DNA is TGTGCCAGCAGCTTCGGGCAGGGGACCCTGGAGACCCAGTACTTC. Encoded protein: CASSFGQGTLETQYF.